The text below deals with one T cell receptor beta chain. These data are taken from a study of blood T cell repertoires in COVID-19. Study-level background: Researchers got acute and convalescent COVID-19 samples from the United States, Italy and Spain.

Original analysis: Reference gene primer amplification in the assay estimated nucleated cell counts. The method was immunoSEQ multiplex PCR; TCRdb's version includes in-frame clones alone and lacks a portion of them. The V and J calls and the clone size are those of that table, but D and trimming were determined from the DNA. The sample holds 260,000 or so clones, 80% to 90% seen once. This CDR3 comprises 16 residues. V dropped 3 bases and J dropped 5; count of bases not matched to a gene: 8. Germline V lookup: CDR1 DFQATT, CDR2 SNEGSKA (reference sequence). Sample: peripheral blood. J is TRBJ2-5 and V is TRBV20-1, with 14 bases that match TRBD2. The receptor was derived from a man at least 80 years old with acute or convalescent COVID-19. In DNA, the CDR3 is TGCAGTGCTAGTGGACTAGCGGGGGGCCGGGGGGAGACCCAGTACTTC. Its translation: CSASGLAGGRGETQYF.